This T cell receptor beta chain was found in a study of blood T cell repertoires in COVID-19. CDR1 and CDR2 from the germline V gene are MNHEY and SVGAGI. V shed 7 bases and J shed 3 bases, with 12 bases lying between them. The CDR3 length is 13 residues. Participants came from about 24 US areas, aged about 18 to 95 years. Cohorts were assigned according to the clinical history that participants reported. Two consecutive negative NP/OP PCR tests, clearance, or resolved symptoms defined Cohort 3 recovery. This table comes from immunoSEQ multiplex PCR, and its TCRdb copy is limited to in-frame clones, with some not included. The sample lists around 130,000 clones, 86% occurring once.

The chain uses TRBV6-5 and TRBJ1-2; possible D gene TRBD1, 5 bases. The sample was PBMCs or T cells enriched from blood (not recorded which). The clonotype originates from a woman aged 50 to 60 who had recovered from COVID-19. The CDR3 loop reads CASTQDTYYGYTF. The CDR3 bases are TGTGCCAGCACCCAGGACACCTACTATGGCTACACCTTC.